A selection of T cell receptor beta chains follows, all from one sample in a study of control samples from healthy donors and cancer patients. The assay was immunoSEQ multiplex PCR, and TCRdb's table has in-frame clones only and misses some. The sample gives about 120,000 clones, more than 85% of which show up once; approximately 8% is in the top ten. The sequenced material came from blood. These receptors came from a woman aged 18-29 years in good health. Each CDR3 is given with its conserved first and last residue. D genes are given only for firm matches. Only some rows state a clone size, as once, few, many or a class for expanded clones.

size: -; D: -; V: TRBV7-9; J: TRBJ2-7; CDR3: CASSPSGTTISYEQYF; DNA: TGTGCCAGCAGCCCATCCGGGACAACCATTTCCTACGAGCAGTACTTC
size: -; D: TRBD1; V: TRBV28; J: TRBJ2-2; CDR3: CASSFSGQVNTGELFF; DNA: TGTGCCAGCAGTTTCTCCGGACAGGTGAACACCGGGGAGCTGTTTTTT
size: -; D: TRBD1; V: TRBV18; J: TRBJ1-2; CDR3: CASSRDARRQGSGGYTF; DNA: TGTGCCAGCTCACGCGACGCGAGAAGACAGGGGTCCGGTGGCTACACCTTC
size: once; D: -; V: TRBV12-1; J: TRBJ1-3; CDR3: CASSNHAGQVAGNTIYF; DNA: TGTGCCAGCAGCAATCACGCCGGACAGGTCGCTGGAAACACCATATATTTT
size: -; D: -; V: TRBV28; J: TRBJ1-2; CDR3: CASTLPGAERGYTF; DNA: TGTGCCAGCACCCTACCGGGGGCGGAGCGTGGCTACACCTTC
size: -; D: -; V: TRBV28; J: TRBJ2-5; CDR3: CASSFGLQETQYF; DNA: TGTGCCAGCAGTTTTGGGCTTCAAGAGACCCAGTACTTC
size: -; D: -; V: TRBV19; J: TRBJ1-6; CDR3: CASRRSSYNSPLHF; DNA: TGTGCCAGTAGGCGGAGCTCCTATAATTCACCCCTCCACTTT
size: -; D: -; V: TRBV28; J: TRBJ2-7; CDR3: CASSIGYEQYF; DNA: TGTGCCAGCAGTATCGGGTATGAGCAGTACTTC
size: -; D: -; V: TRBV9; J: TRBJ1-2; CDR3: CASSVYGANYGYTF; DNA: TGTGCCAGCAGCGTATATGGAGCTAACTATGGCTACACCTTC
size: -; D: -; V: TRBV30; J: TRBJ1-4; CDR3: CAWSDKNEKLFF; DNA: TGTGCCTGGAGTGACAAAAATGAAAAACTGTTTTTT
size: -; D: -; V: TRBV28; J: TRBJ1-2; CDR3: CASRQASDDGYTF; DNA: TGTGCCAGCAGACAAGCTTCGGACGATGGCTACACCTTC
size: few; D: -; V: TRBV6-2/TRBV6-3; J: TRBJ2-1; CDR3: CASSYSNIPGRVSSYNEQFF; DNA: TGTGCCAGCAGTTACTCCAACATACCCGGGAGAGTGAGCTCCTACAATGAGCAGTTCTTC
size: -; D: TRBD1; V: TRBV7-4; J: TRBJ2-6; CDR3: CASSLEQGLTRSGANVLTF; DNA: TGTGCCAGCAGCTTAGAACAGGGGTTAACCCGCTCTGGGGCCAACGTCCTGACTTTC
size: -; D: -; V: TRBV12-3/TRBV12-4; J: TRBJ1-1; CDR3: CASSPGTIAEAFF; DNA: TGTGCCAGCAGTCCCGGGACAATCGCTGAAGCTTTCTTT
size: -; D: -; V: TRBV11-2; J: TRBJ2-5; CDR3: CASSLWHGAGETQYF; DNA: TGTGCCAGCAGCTTATGGCATGGGGCGGGGGAGACCCAGTACTTC
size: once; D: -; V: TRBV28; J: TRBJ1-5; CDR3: CASSGIDRPYQPQHF; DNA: TGTGCCAGCAGTGGGATAGACAGACCCTATCAGCCCCAGCATTTT
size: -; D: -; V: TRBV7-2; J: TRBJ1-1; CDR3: CASSLVPGKVEAFF; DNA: TGTGCCAGCAGCTTAGTTCCGGGGAAAGTTGAAGCTTTCTTT
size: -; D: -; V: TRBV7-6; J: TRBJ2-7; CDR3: CASSLLSTGSYEQYF; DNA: TGTGCCAGCAGCTTATTGTCGACTGGTTCCTACGAGCAGTACTTC
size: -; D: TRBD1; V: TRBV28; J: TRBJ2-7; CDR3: CASIQTSGQGYEQYF; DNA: TGTGCCAGCATCCAAACCTCGGGACAGGGCTACGAGCAGTACTTC
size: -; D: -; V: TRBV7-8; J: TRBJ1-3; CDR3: CASSLEIGPYSGNTIYF; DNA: TGTGCCAGCAGCTTAGAGATAGGACCCTACTCTGGAAACACCATATATTTT
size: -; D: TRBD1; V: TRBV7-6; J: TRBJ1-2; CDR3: CASSLSGTGFYGYTF; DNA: TGTGCCAGCAGCCTATCCGGGACAGGGTTCTATGGCTACACCTTC
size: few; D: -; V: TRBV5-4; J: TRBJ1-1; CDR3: CASSLGQYNTEAFF; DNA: TGTGCCAGCAGCTTGGGACAGTATAACACTGAAGCTTTCTTT
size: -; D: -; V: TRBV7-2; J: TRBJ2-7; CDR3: CASSYSSYEQYF; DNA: TGTGCCAGCAGTTATAGCTCCTACGAGCAGTACTTC
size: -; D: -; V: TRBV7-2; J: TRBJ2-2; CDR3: CASSFDRETTHPGELFF; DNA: TGTGCCAGCAGCTTTGACAGAGAGACCACCCATCCCGGGGAGCTGTTTTTT
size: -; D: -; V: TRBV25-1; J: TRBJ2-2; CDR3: CASSDLAGTNTGELFF; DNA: TGTGCCAGCAGTGACCTAGCAGGAACGAACACCGGGGAGCTGTTTTTT
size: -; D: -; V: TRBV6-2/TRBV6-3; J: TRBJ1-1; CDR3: CASSSYGNRVNTEAFF; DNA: TGTGCCAGCAGTTCGTACGGGAACCGGGTGAACACTGAAGCTTTCTTT
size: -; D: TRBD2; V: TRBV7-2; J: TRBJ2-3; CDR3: CASSFASGLVTDTQYF; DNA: TGTGCCAGCAGCTTCGCGTCGGGACTAGTAACAGATACGCAGTATTTT
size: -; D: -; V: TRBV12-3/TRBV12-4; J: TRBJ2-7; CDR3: CASSLLAYEQYF; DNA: TGTGCCAGCAGTTTATTGGCTTACGAGCAGTACTTC
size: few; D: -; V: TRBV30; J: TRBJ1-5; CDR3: CAWSLQTGNQPQHF; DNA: TGTGCCTGGAGTCTCCAGACAGGCAATCAGCCCCAGCATTTT
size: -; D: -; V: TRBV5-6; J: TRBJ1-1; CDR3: CASSSNWGTEAFF; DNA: TGTGCCAGCAGCTCGAACTGGGGTACTGAAGCTTTCTTT
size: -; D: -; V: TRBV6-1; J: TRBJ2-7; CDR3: CASSEAWTAAYEQYF; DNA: TGTGCCAGCAGTGAAGCTTGGACAGCAGCTTACGAGCAGTACTTC
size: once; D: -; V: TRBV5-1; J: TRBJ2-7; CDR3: CASSFGGTSTYEQYF; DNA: TGCGCCAGCAGCTTTGGAGGGACATCTACCTACGAGCAGTACTTC
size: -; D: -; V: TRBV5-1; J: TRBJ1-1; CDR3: CASRKNSMNTEAFF; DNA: TGCGCCAGCAGGAAGAACAGCATGAACACTGAAGCTTTCTTT
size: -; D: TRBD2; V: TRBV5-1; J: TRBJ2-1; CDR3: CASSLLTSIGEQFF; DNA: TGCGCCAGCAGCTTGTTGACTAGCATCGGTGAGCAGTTCTTC
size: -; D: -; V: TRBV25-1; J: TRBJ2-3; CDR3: CASSPGGNTDTQYF; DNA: TGTGCCAGCAGCCCAGGAGGGAACACAGATACGCAGTATTTT
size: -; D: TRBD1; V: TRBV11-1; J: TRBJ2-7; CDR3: CASSSGTGSYEQYF; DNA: TGTGCCAGCAGCTCCGGGACAGGGTCCTACGAGCAGTACTTC
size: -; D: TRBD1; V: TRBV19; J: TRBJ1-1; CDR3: CASSDDRGLFDEAFF; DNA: TGTGCCAGTAGTGACGACAGGGGGCTCTTCGATGAAGCTTTCTTT
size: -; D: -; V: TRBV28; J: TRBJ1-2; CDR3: CASSLEQGAEGYTF; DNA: TGTGCCAGCAGTTTAGAACAGGGAGCGGAGGGCTACACCTTC
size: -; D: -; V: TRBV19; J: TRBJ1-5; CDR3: CASSIGGADQPQHF; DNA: TGTGCCAGTAGTATAGGGGGGGCGGATCAGCCCCAGCATTTT
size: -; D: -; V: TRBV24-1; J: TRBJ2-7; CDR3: CATSASGYEQYF; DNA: TGTGCCACTAGTGCGTCCGGGTACGAGCAGTACTTC
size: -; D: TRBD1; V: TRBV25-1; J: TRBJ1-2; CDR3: CASSESGTGKGGYGYTF; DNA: TGTGCCAGCAGTGAATCCGGGACAGGCAAAGGAGGTTATGGCTACACCTTC
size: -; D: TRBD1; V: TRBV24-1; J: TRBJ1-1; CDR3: CATSRTGSTEAFF; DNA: TGTGCCACCAGTAGGACAGGGAGCACTGAAGCTTTCTTT
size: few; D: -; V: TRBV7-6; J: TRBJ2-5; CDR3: CASSPPGFAQETQYF; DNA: TGTGCCAGCAGCCCCCCGGGATTCGCACAGGAGACCCAGTACTTC
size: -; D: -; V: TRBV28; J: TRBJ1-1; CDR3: CASSGRANTEAFF; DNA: TGTGCCAGCAGTGGACGGGCGAACACTGAAGCTTTCTTT
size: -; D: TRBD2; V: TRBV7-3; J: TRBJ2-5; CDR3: CASSLNSGVGAQYF; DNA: TGTGCCAGCAGCTTAAATAGCGGGGTGGGGGCCCAGTACTTC
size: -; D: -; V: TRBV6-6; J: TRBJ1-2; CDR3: CASSFTSKGSNYGYTF; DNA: TGTGCCAGCAGTTTTACCTCGAAAGGATCCAACTATGGCTACACCTTC
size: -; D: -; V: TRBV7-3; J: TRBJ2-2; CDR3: CASSSVGGQRNTGELFF; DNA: TGTGCCAGCAGCTCTGTAGGGGGGCAGCGGAACACCGGGGAGCTGTTTTTT
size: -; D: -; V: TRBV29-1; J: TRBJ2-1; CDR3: CSVDGKYNEQFF; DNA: TGCAGCGTTGACGGGAAATACAATGAGCAGTTCTTC
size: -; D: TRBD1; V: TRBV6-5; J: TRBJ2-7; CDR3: CASSTAGGAAYEQYF; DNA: TGTGCCAGCAGCACCGCAGGGGGCGCGGCCTACGAGCAGTACTTC
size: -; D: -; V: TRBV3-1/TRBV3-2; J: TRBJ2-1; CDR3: CASSQAAGYNEQFF; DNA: TGTGCCAGCAGCCAAGCGGCGGGGTACAATGAGCAGTTCTTC
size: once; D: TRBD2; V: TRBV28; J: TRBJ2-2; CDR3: CASSLAGGPPGELFF; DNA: TGTGCCAGCAGCCTAGCGGGGGGGCCTCCCGGGGAGCTGTTTTTT
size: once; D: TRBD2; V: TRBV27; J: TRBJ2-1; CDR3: CASSPLAGVGNEQFF; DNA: TGTGCCAGCAGCCCCCTAGCGGGAGTTGGTAATGAGCAGTTCTTC
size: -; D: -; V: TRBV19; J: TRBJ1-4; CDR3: CASSMEGAGVNEKLFF; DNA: TGTGCCAGTAGTATGGAAGGGGCAGGGGTTAATGAAAAACTGTTTTTT
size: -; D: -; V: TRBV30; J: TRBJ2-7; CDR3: CAWSVYREVNEQYF; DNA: TGTGCCTGGAGTGTTTACAGGGAAGTGAACGAGCAGTACTTC
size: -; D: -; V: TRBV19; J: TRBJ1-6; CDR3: CASSITSRDNSPLHF; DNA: TGTGCCAGTAGTATTACGAGCAGGGACAATTCACCCCTCCACTTT
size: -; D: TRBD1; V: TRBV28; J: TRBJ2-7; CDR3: CASSFADRAAYEQYF; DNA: TGTGCCAGCAGTTTTGCGGACAGGGCAGCCTACGAGCAGTACTTC
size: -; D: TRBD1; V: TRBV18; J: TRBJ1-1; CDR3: CASSTGQPNTAEAFF; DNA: TGTGCCAGCTCAACGGGACAGCCTAACACTGCTGAAGCTTTCTTT